This T cell receptor (beta chain) emerged from a study of T cell responses to AZD1222 COVID-19 vaccine. Broader study findings: Among the donors, most were white British and more were female, and clonal diversity was possibly underestimated. An increase in Spike-specific TCR breadth and depth was observed after two AZD1222 doses.

Sequencing was performed with immunoSEQ multiplex PCR; in TCRdb, only in-frame clones are kept and a portion is missing. The profile shows 95,000 to 150,000 clones, 85% to 90% of them singletons. About this clone itself: Its antigen is currently unknown.

Trimming stripped 2 bases from V and 5 bases from J, with 16 bases between. Germline V CDR1 and CDR2: SGDLS, YYNGEE. The CDR3 runs to 16 residues. This specimen was peripheral blood, taken on day 0 of AZD1222 vaccination. This chain links TRBV9 with TRBJ2-2; the D gene could be TRBD1 or TRBD2 (5 bases each). This TCR was recovered from an adult in good health. CDR3 protein: CASSVWGPGRTGELFF. DNA for the CDR3: TGTGCCAGCAGCGTTTGGGGACCAGGCCGAACCGGGGAGCTGTTTTTT.